This T cell receptor (beta chain) was identified during a study of T cell responses to AZD1222 COVID-19 vaccine. Germline CDR1 reads SGHNT; CDR2 reads YYREEE (reference sequence). The CDR3 sequence is 15 residues long. J lost 9 bases, V lost 3 bases, and 10 bases had no gene match. Assay used: immunoSEQ multiplex PCR; TCRdb lists only in-frame clones, some missing. The sample has 110,000 or so clones, 90% to 95% seen once; the top ten hold 6.5% to 9.5%. Study-level findings and limits: Targets within unmutated variant regions were reportedly found for nearly half of spike-specific TCRs. With two AZD1222 doses given, Spike-specific TCR breadth and depth both rose. Spike as a whole was targeted by vaccine-associated CD4 TCRs, dominant at 160-218 and 743-854. Donors in the cohort were predominantly white British and more often female, and clonal diversity was possibly underestimated.

On this clone itself: No antigen is known for it.

Source: peripheral blood, taken on day 0 of AZD1222 vaccination. The TCR sequence derives from an adult in good health. The chain links TRBV5-4 to TRBJ2-1, with 9 nucleotides matching TRBD2. The CDR3 region has the DNA TGTGCCAGCAGCTCGGTAGCGGGAGCTAACGTTGAGCAGTTCTTC. Translating it yields CASSSVAGANVEQFF.